This TCR beta chain was sequenced during a study of OX40 agonist ivuxolimab in advanced cancers. This CDR3 contains 17 residues. Germline CDR1 reads SGHAT; CDR2 reads FQDESV (reference sequence). Trimming removed 1 base at V and 0 bases at J, with 13 bases between. This clone came up once. Sequencing used immunoSEQ multiplex PCR; TCRdb keeps in-frame clones, though not all of them. The table has fewer than 85,000 clones, approximately 92% seen once; the top ten hold approximately 0.5%. The receptor was derived from an adult with an advanced solid tumor such as melanoma, head and neck, liver or kidney cancer. The input for sequencing was CD4+ or CD8+ T cells sorted from blood, taken in a trial of the OX40 agonist ivuxolimab. The J gene is TRBJ2-1, the V gene TRBV11-1; D unclear. The CDR3 bases are TGTGCCAGCAGCTTAGGCTCGTGGTATAGCTCCTACAATGAGCAGTTCTTC. This translates into CASSLGSWYSSYNEQFF.